This T cell receptor beta chain came from a study of Ad26.COV2.S vaccination and SARS-CoV-2 variants (dated by TCRdb to 2020 to 2022). Regarding the study in general: Vaccine-arm donors were drawn from COV1001, a multicentre, randomized, double-blind, placebo-controlled phase I-IIa trial of Ad26.COV2.S in healthy adults. Trial participants were randomized into five groups of five, in which low-dose or high-dose Ad26.COV2.S was given once or twice, or placebo was given on both occasions. Investigators did not know the trial group allocation while performing experiments and assessing outcomes. A total of around 32 samples were included in the TCR-sequenced set, comprising roughly 19 Ad26.COV2.S vaccine recipients, 5 placebo recipients and 8 SARS-CoV-2 convalescent individuals. Sequencing of the TCRbeta repertoire served to evaluate the specificity and breadth of SARS-CoV-2-reactive T cell receptors following Ad26.COV2.S vaccination. Ad26.COV2.S was given intramuscularly at 5x10^10 or 1x10^11 viral particles, as a single shot or as two shots 56 days apart. Overall study outcomes, separate from this receptor: The study lacked the statistical power to compare responses across vaccine doses or regimens. Non-spike TCR breadth was comparable between vaccine and placebo recipients, consistent with the vaccine containing only spike. Spike-specific TCR breadth was higher in Ad26.COV2.S recipients than in placebo recipients (P = 0.0014). After vaccination, spike-specific CD8+ and CD4+ T cell responses were reported to show substantial breadth. The authors noted that total T cell responses may have been underestimated by the TCR breadth and depth analyses.

Per the publication, the treatment or condition label means: around 19 received Ad26.COV2.S at low or high dose, single or two shots; about 5 received placebo; per-sample allocation not given. For vaccine and placebo recipients, the sequenced repertoires came from samples collected on day 63 after the first injection. In Cohort 1b, more than 20 adults aged 18-55 years were enrolled at a single site in Boston, USA, between 29 July and 7 August 2020. Ad26.COV2.S was a replication-incompetent adenovirus type 26 vector that expressed a prefusion-stabilized SARS-CoV-2 spike protein derived from the original Wuhan strain. The immunoSEQ Assay was the method used to sequence TCRbeta CDR3 regions. After extraction, genomic DNA underwent amplification by bias-controlled multiplex PCR, followed by high-throughput sequencing. Regarding the original processing steps: To quantify the absolute abundance of every unique TCRbeta CDR3 region, sequences were collapsed and filtered. T cell fraction was estimated by normalizing TCRbeta template counts to usable DNA, with usable DNA measured through amplification of reference genes found in all nucleated cells. Repertoire TCRs were annotated as SARS-CoV-2-specific by exact matching of V gene, CDR3 amino acid sequence and J gene to a known reactive TCR set. The reference SARS-CoV-2 TCR set was obtained from MIRA and was filtered for enrichment in COVID-19-positive ImmuneCODE repertoires, whereby public or cross-reactive TCRs were removed. Drawing on the MIRA antigens, annotated TCRs were analysed further at the level of specific ORF or position within ORF. Breadth was defined as the number of annotated unique rearrangements divided by the total number of unique productive rearrangements, and depth was defined as the summed frequency of the annotated unique rearrangements. Two-sided Wilcoxon rank-sum tests were used to compare TCR breadth between groups. Entries here come from immuneACCESS through TCRdb and include only in-frame sequences with V and J called. Some clones fail to appear in such tables; in the studies checked, an unresolved V gene covers under half of the shortfall, and the cause of the remainder is unknown. The V and J calls and clone size were taken over from that table, and D and trimming were inferred from the DNA. For this sample the table gives 350,000 to 500,000 clones, of which about 90% were detected only once. About 4.5% of the sample belongs to the ten largest clones.

Its CDR3 holds 16 amino acids, cysteine through phenylalanine. Only the CDR3 region is kept as DNA, spanning 48 bases read in frame from base 1. V lost 5 bases and J lost 3 bases, and the count of bases not matched to a germline gene is 12. CDR1 and CDR2 were assigned from the germline V gene (reference sequence) as MNHEY and SMNVEV. As regards this clone: Its antigen target is currently unknown. There are no base qualities to consult, and no much larger clone falls within one base.

This clonotype originated in a person aged 18-60 years who received the Ad26.COV2.S COVID-19 vaccine or a placebo. The chain uses TRBV27 and TRBJ2-7, and 8 bases in between align with TRBD1. The sample in question was peripheral blood, obtained in a trial of Ad26.COV2.S vaccine versus placebo. The CDR3 is CASSLGQGWGIYEQYF. The DNA is TGTGCCAGCAGTCTCGGACAGGGTTGGGGGATCTACGAGCAGTACTTC.